Following are 13 T cell receptor beta chains from one sample sequenced in a study of T cells in localized non-small cell lung cancer. The protocol was immunoSEQ multiplex PCR, while the TCRdb copy is restricted to in-frame clones and leaves out a portion. The sample includes roughly 33,000 clones, almost 90% seen only once; the top ten take roughly 4.5%. This material consisted of peripheral blood, taken before any cancer treatment. The source of these receptors is a man aged 40 to 70 with stage I lung adenocarcinoma.

The rearrangement joins TRBV27 to TRBJ1-2; TRBD1 is a possible D gene (5 bases). V lost 5 bases, J lost 4 bases, and 26 bases lay in between. The CDR3 consists of 18 residues. The germline V gene encodes CDR1 MNHEY and CDR2 SMNVEV (reference sequence). The CDR3 sequence: CASSPPRLGQAPFYGYTF. CDR3 DNA: TGTGCCAGCAGTCCCCCGCGTTTGGGGCAGGCCCCCTTCTATGGCTACACCTTC.

The genes are TRBV19 and TRBJ1-3, with unresolved D. This CDR3 has 14 amino acids. Germline V gives CDR1 LNHDA, CDR2 SQIVND (reference sequence). Trimming pared 7 bases from V and 0 bases from J, leaving 10 bases between. CDR3 loop: CASTRRGSGNTIYF. CDR3 bases: TGTGCCAGTACCCGTCGGGGCTCTGGAAACACCATATATTTT.

This chain connects TRBV18 to TRBJ2-7; either TRBD1 or TRBD2 may supply D (5 bases each). CDR1 is KGHSH and CDR2 is LQKENI in the germline V gene. There are 13 residues in the CDR3. V shed 8 bases and J shed 6 bases, with 17 bases lying between them. The CDR3 region is CASRQSSGFEQYF. CDR3 DNA: TGTGCCAGCCGACAGTCGTCGGGGTTCGAGCAGTACTTC. The full variable domain, its missing parts supplied by reference TRBV18 and TRBJ2-7, is NAGVMQNPRHLVRRRGQEARLRCSPMKGHSHVYWYRQLPEEGLKFMVYLQKENIIDESGMPKERFSAEFPKEGPSILRIQQVVRGDSAAYFCASRQSSGFEQYFGPGTRLTVT.

The V and J genes are TRBV9 and TRBJ2-6; D is ambiguous. The ends were cut back, 6 bases at V and 2 bases at J, with 9 bases in the middle. CDR1 and CDR2 from the germline V gene are SGDLS and YYNGEE. The CDR3 runs 14 residues. The CDR3 DNA reads as TGTGCCAGCACCGGATCTCCTGGGGCCAACGTCCTGACTTTC. It encodes CASTGSPGANVLTF.

In nucleotides, the CDR3 is TGTGCCAGCCAATATGTGGGGACCATATATTTT. Encoded protein: CASQYVGTIYF. This chain uses TRBV25-1 with TRBJ1-3; D is ambiguous. Trimming stripped 8 bases from V and 10 bases from J, with 12 bases between. This CDR3 is built from 11 residues. From germline, CDR1 is MGHDK and CDR2 SYGVNS.

The gene calls are TRBV19 and TRBJ2-7; D possibly corresponds to TRBD2 (6 bases). The CDR3 spans 15 residues. V was shortened by 8 bases and J by 0 bases, with 17 bases between the two germline ends. Germline V gives CDR1 LNHDA, CDR2 SQIVND (reference sequence). The chain's CDR3 is CASATGTHSSYEQYF. CDR3 coding DNA: TGTGCCAGTGCGACCGGGACTCATAGCTCCTACGAGCAGTACTTC.

The gene calls are TRBV7-8 and TRBJ2-7; TRBD1 matches at 7 bases. V was pared by 6 bases and J by 2 bases, with 4 bases of the junction left unmatched. The germline CDR1 and CDR2 sequences are SGHVS and FQNEAQ. The CDR3 runs to 13 residues. CDR3 in amino acids: CASRQGTAYEQYF. CDR3 nucleotide sequence: TGTGCCAGCAGGCAAGGGACAGCCTACGAGCAGTACTTC.

The chain employs TRBV4-1 and TRBJ1-6; 7 positions match TRBD1. CDR1 and CDR2 from the germline V gene are MGHRA and YSYEKL. J was trimmed by 0 bases and V by 4 bases; bases with no gene match: 6. The CDR3 covers 17 residues. CDR3 coding DNA: TGCGCCAGCAGCCTTCCGGACAGGAGCTCCTATAATTCACCCCTCCACTTT. Translating it yields CASSLPDRSSYNSPLHF.

This rearrangement joins TRBV30 to TRBJ1-2; a weak D match, TRBD1 (6 bases). From germline, CDR1 is GTSNPN and CDR2 SVGIG (reference sequence). With 1 base removed from V and 8 bases from J, the gap between germline ends came to 20 bases. The CDR3 loop spans 15 amino acids. CDR3 in DNA: TGTGCCTGGAGTGCATCTCTAGGGGGAAGAGGGGGCTACACCTTC. This encodes CAWSASLGGRGGYTF.

The J gene is TRBJ1-6, the V gene TRBV18, with D perhaps TRBD1 (6 bases). The CDR3 is made up of 18 amino acids. Trimming took off 5 bases at V and 4 bases at J, with 21 bases between the two ends. The V gene's germline CDR1 is KGHSH and CDR2 LQKENI. CDR3 nucleotide sequence: TGTGCCAGCTCAACAGGGAGTCCCCAACAATTTTATAATTCACCCCTCCACTTT. It is translated as CASSTGSPQQFYNSPLHF. Based on the CDR3 plus reference TRBV18 and TRBJ1-6, the full variable domain is NAGVMQNPRHLVRRRGQEARLRCSPMKGHSHVYWYRQLPEEGLKFMVYLQKENIIDESGMPKERFSAEFPKEGPSILRIQQVVRGDSAAYFCASSTGSPQQFYNSPLHFGNGTRLTVT.

The genes are TRBV5-1 and TRBJ1-2; tentative D call: TRBD1 (6 bases). The CDR3 spans 13 residues. The germline gives CDR1 SGHRS, CDR2 YFSETQ. V was shortened by 4 bases and J by 7 bases, with 14 bases between the two germline ends. The CDR3 loop reads CASSPEWGLGYTF. The CDR3 DNA sequence: TGCGCCAGCAGCCCGGAGTGGGGGCTTGGCTACACCTTC.

The rearrangement joins TRBV7-9 to TRBJ2-3, with 13 bases fitting TRBD2. J lost 4 bases, V lost 4 bases, and 2 bases had no gene match. Germline-derived CDR1 and CDR2 are SEHNR and FQNEAQ (reference sequence). The CDR3 loop spans 15 amino acids. CDR3 in amino acids: CASSSGLAGADTQYF. In nucleotides, the CDR3 is TGTGCCAGCAGCTCAGGACTAGCGGGAGCAGATACGCAGTATTTT.

V is TRBV18 and J is TRBJ1-4, with D possibly TRBD1 on 6 matching bases. CDR1 is KGHSH, CDR2 LQKENI, per germline. This CDR3 region has 15 residues. V lost 1 base and J lost 5, with 11 bases in between. CDR3 nucleotides: TGTGCCAGCTCACCACTTCAGGGGACGAATGAAAAACTGTTTTTT. Its protein product is CASSPLQGTNEKLFF. The variable domain in full, with the rest retrieved from reference TRBV18 and TRBJ1-4, is NAGVMQNPRHLVRRRGQEARLRCSPMKGHSHVYWYRQLPEEGLKFMVYLQKENIIDESGMPKERFSAEFPKEGPSILRIQQVVRGDSAAYFCASSPLQGTNEKLFFGSGTQLSVL.